The T cell receptor beta chain under discussion was sequenced for a study of cytomegalovirus exposure and HLA in healthy donors. Study-wide points: Indistinguishable V segments, including TRBV6-2 and TRBV6-3, were excluded. Among TCR beta chains, those listed as cytomegalovirus-associated numbered over 150. An analysis done earlier found most TCR beta V segments productive about 87% or about 30% of the time. Later work found that TCR association rates differed between HLA loci; DRB1 had the most and HLA-C the fewest.

It was with 60 Vbeta and 13 Jbeta primers that the PCR ran. Libraries were prepared by immunoSEQ multiplex PCR; TCRdb keeps only in-frame clonotypes and omits some of them. The sample holds about 110,000 clones, over 70% seen once. A note on this clone: Its specificity is unknown.

This CDR3 is 16 amino acids long. Looked up from germline, CDR1 is SGHTA and CDR2 is FQGNSA. V shed 5 bases, J shed 6 bases, and the junction held 12 bases outside the gene matches. The specimen was PBMCs. The chain uses TRBV7-2 and TRBJ2-3, with TRBD2 matching over 9 bases. The TCR sequence derives from a female donor in good health and CMV-seronegative. The CDR3 protein is CASSREAGGGVDTQYF. CDR3 DNA: TGTGCCAGCAGCCGGGAGGCGGGAGGGGGGGTGGATACGCAGTATTTT. Supplemented by reference TRBV7-2 and TRBJ2-3, the full variable domain reads GAGVSQSPSNKVTEKGKDVELRCDPISGHTALYWYRQSLGQGLEFLIYFQGNSAPDKSGLPSDRFSAERTGGSVSTLTIQRTQQEDSAVYLCASSREAGGGVDTQYFGPGTRLTVL.